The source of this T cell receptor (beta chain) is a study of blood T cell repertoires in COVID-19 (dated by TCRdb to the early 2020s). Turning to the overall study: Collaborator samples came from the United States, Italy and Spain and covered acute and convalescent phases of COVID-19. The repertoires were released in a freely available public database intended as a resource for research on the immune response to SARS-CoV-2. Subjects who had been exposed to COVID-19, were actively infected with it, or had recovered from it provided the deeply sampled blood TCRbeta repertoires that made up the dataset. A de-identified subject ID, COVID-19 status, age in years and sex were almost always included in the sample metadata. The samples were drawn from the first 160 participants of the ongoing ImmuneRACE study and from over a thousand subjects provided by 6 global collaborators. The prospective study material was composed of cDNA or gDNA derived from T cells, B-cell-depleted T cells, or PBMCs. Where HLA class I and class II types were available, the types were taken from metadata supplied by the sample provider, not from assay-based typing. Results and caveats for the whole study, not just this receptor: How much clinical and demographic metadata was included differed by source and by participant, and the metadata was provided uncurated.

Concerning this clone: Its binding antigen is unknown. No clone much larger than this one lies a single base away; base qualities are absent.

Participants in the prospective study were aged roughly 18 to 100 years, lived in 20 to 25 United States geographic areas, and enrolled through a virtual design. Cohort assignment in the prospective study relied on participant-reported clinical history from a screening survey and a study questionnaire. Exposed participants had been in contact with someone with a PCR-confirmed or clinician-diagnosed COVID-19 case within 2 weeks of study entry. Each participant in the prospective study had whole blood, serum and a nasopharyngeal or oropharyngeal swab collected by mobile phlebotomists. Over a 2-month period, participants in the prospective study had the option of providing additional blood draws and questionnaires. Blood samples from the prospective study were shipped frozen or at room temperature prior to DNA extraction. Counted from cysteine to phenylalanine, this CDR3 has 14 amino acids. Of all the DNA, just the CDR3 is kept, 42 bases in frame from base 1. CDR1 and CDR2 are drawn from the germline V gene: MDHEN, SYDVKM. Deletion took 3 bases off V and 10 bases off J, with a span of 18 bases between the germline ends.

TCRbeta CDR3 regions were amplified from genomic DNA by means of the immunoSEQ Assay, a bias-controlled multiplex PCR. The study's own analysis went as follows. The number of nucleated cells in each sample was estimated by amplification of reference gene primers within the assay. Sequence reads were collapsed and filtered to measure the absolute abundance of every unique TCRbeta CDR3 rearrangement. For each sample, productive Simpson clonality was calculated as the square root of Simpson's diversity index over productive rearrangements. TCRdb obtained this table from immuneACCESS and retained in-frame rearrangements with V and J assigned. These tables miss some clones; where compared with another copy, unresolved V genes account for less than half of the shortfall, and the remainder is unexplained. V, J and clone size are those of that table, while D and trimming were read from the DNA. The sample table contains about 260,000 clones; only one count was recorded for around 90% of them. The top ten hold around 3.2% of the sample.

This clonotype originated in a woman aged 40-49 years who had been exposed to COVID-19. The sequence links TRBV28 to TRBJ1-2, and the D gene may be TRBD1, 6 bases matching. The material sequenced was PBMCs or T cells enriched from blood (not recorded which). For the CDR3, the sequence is CASSFEAGASNYTF. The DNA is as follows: TGTGCCAGCAGTTTTGAGGCAGGGGCCTCCAACTACACCTTC.